Each of the 9 T cell receptor beta chains below was sequenced from the same sample in a study of blood T cell repertoires in COVID-19. This table comes from immunoSEQ multiplex PCR, and its TCRdb copy is limited to in-frame clones, with some not included. The sample has about 120,000 clones, over 65% seen once. Specimen: peripheral blood. Every receptor here comes from a man aged 55 to 70 with acute or convalescent COVID-19.

This chain joins TRBV4-3 and TRBJ1-3; 7 bases map to TRBD1. CDR3 length equals 16 residues. The junction had 8 bases not matched to a gene; V was cut back by 2 bases and J by 4 bases. Germline lookup yields CDR1 LGHNA and CDR2 YSLEER. The CDR3 DNA reads TGCGCCAGCAGCCAAACGCCCAGGGGGGACGGAAACACCATATATTTT. Translation gives CASSQTPRGDGNTIYF.

This rearrangement joins TRBV18 to TRBJ1-5; 10 nucleotides line up with TRBD1. CDR3 length: 18 residues. CDR1 and CDR2 (germline): KGHSH, LQKENI. Trimming removed 6 bases from V and 1 base from J; junction bases left unmatched: 12. CDR3 loop: CASSRGGQGLGSNQPQHF. CDR3 nucleotides: TGTGCCAGCTCCCGCGGGGGACAGGGGCTCGGGAGCAATCAGCCCCAGCATTTT.

The chain carries TRBV2 and TRBJ2-2; 8 bases map to TRBD2. This CDR3 is 15 amino acids long. From germline, CDR1 is SNHLY and CDR2 FYNNEI. The ends lost 4 bases at V and 1 base at J; junction bases unmatched: 2. The CDR3 reads CASSVTSGNTGELFF. The CDR3 region has the DNA TGTGCCAGCAGTGTCACTAGCGGGAACACCGGGGAGCTGTTTTTT. Together with reference TRBV2 and TRBJ2-2, the CDR3 gives the full variable domain: EPEVTQTPSHQVTQMGQEVILRCVPISNHLYFYWYRQILGQKVEFLVSFYNNEISEKSEIFDDQFSVERPDGSNFTLKIRSTKLEDSAMYFCASSVTSGNTGELFFGEGSRLTVL.

V and J are TRBV29-1 and TRBJ1-5; 9 bases align to TRBD1. Germline CDR1 and CDR2: SQVTM and ANQGSEA. V shed 6 bases, J shed 3 bases, and the junction held 9 bases outside the gene matches. CDR3 length: 15 amino acids. CDR3 in DNA: TGCAGCGTCCTAGTACAGGGGGCGGACAATCAGCCCCAGCATTTT. As protein: CSVLVQGADNQPQHF.

V and J are TRBV28 and TRBJ2-5; 14 nucleotides agree with TRBD2. Germline V gene lookup returns CDR1 MDHEN and CDR2 SYDVKM. The CDR3 sequence is 15 residues long. V dropped 8 bases and J dropped 2; count of bases not matched to a gene: 4. CDR3 sequence (DNA): TGTGCCAGCGGACTAGCGGGAGGTGAACAAGAGACCCAGTACTTC. Protein: CASGLAGGEQETQYF.

This clone was seen only once. The chain has TRBV6-6 and TRBJ2-1, with TRBD2 matching over 10 bases. CDR1 and CDR2 from the germline V gene are MNHNY and SVGAGI (reference sequence). The CDR3 covers 14 residues. Trimming at V came to 4 bases and at J to 6 bases, leaving 3 bases not matched to a gene. Here the CDR3 DNA reads TGTGCCAGCAGTTGGGCTAGCGGGAGCAATGAGCAGTTCTTC. Translated, it gives CASSWASGSNEQFF.

V and J are TRBV7-3 and TRBJ2-3, with 7 bases that match TRBD1. Trimming cost V 3 bases and J 6 bases; bases outside gene matches: 3. The CDR3 extends over 13 amino acids. CDR1 and CDR2 from the germline V gene are SGHTA and FQGTGA. The CDR3 nucleotides read TGTGCCAGCAGCTTGACAGGGTCTGATACGCAGTATTTT. Translating gives CASSLTGSDTQYF.

V is TRBV9 and J is TRBJ2-2; a possible D gene is TRBD2 (6 bases). The germline V gene encodes CDR1 SGDLS and CDR2 YYNGEE. The CDR3 consists of 17 residues. V lost 6 bases and J 2 bases, leaving 20 bases between the germline ends. CDR3 nucleotides: TGTGCCAGCATGGGGTACGGGGCGGGACCCAACACCGGGGAGCTGTTTTTT. Translating it yields CASMGYGAGPNTGELFF.

The chain joins TRBV19 to TRBJ2-2; TRBD1 matches 9 bases. The junction had 9 bases not matched to a gene; V was cut back by 3 bases and J by 7 bases. The CDR3 sequence is 16 residues long. Germline CDR1 reads LNHDA; CDR2 reads SQIVND (reference sequence). Here the CDR3 DNA reads TGTGCCAGTAGTATCACGGGGACAGGGACGGTCGGGGAGCTGTTTTTT. Its translation is CASSITGTGTVGELFF. The full variable domain, its missing parts supplied by reference TRBV19 and TRBJ2-2, is DGGITQSPKYLFRKEGQNVTLSCEQNLNHDAMYWYRQDPGQGLRLIYYSQIVNDFQKGDIAEGYSVSREKKESFPLTVTSAQKNPTAFYLCASSITGTGTVGELFFGEGSRLTVL.